This T cell receptor (beta chain) was identified during a study of blood T cells in healthy people across ages. Study-wide context: Researchers report that template switching captured about one barcoded beta molecule per two T cells.

A sample-barcoded 5' primer and a J-beta primer mix were used in a second PCR of about 6 to 11 cycles. TCRdb re-called the 5' RACE reads with MiXCR, one entry per CDR3 protein. The sample contains over 1,300,000 distinct CDR3 sequences, 59% of which appear only once. The people who gave samples were healthy Caucasians from Russia, aged about 6 to 100. Details on this clonotype: Its antigen is as yet unknown.

Study conclusions and caveats: The long-lived group displayed more naive CD4+ cells, plus higher diversity, than the aged donors did.

This clonotype was obtained from a man aged 18-30 years in good health. What was sequenced was blood.

CDR3 nucleotides: TGCAGTGCCAGAACACGCCGGGACAGCTACGAGCAGTACTTC. Its protein is CSARTRRDSYEQYF. The chain combines TRBV20-1 with TRBJ2-4; 7 bases agree with TRBD1. The J call may be faulty, since TRBJ2-7 better matches the DNA end. Germline loops: CDR1 DFQATT, CDR2 SNEGSKA (reference sequence). The CDR3 loop spans 14 amino acids.